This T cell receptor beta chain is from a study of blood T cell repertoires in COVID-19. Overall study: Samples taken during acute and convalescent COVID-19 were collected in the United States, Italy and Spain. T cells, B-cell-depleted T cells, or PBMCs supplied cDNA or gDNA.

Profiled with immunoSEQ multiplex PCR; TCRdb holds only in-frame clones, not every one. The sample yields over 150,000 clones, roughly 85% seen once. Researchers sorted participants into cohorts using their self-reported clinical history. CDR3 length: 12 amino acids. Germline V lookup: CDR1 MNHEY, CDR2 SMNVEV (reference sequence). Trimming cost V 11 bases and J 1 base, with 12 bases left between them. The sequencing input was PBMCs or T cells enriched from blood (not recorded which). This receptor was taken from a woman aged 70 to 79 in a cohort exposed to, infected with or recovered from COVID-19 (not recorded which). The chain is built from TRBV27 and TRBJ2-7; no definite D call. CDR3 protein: CASRSMSYEQYF. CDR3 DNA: TGTGCCTCCCGGTCGATGTCCTACGAGCAGTACTTC.